This TCR beta chain was documented in a study of response to subunit inactivated influenza vaccine. TCRdb used MiXCR to reprocess the RT-PCR reads, holding one entry per CDR3 protein. Seen here are about 570,000 distinct CDR3 sequences, around 11% observed once, and the top ten hold about 10%. Unmatched junction bases numbered 10, after V lost 4 bases and J lost 5 bases. CDR3 length: 16 amino acids. Germline lookup yields CDR1 MDHEN and CDR2 SYDVKM. This clonotype came up many times. This sample was shared with a second study, whose subject was T cells expressing NK-cell markers. This second study notes: TCR beta cDNA was generated via 5'RACE template switching incorporating UMIs. Seven donors tested HCMV-seropositive and one tested seronegative among the eight sequenced. It is unclear if expanded NKG2C-expressing clones target HCMV antigens.

This TCR was recovered from a man aged 50 to 59 who received an inactivated influenza vaccine. The chain employs TRBV28 and TRBJ2-3; TRBD2 agrees at 9 bases. Here the sequenced sample was PBMCs from blood, taken on the day of vaccination. The CDR3 region is CASSSPGTSSRDTQYF. The CDR3 DNA reads as TGTGCCAGCAGTTCACCAGGGACTAGCTCGAGAGATACGCAGTATTTT.